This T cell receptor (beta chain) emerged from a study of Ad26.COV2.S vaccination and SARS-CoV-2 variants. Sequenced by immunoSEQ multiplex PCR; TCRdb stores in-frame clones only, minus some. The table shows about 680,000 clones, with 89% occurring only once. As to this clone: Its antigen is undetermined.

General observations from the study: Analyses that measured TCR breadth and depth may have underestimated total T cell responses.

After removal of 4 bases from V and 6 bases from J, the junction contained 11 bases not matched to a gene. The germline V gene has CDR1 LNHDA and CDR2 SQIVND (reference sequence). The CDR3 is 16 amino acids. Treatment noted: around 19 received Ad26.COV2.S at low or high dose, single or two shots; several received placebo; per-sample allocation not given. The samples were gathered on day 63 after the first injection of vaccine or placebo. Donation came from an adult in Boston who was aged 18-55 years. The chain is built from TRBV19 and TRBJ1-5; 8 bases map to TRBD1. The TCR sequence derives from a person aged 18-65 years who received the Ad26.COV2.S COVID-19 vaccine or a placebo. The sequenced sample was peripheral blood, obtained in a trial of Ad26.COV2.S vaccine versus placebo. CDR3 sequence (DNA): TGTGCCAGTAGTAGCAGGCAGGACAGGGTTGTTCAGCCCCAGCATTTT. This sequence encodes CASSSRQDRVVQPQHF.